This is a list of T cell receptor beta chains from one sample in a study of CD8 T cells in ankylosing spondylitis. TCRdb called the 5' RACE reads again in MiXCR, with one record for every CDR3 protein. This sample yields 450,000 to 550,000 distinct CDR3 sequences, of which under 5.5% are seen a single time; under 4.5% belongs to the top ten. The material sequenced was blood, either unsorted or a sorted T cell fraction (not recorded which). These receptors were collected from a male donor with ankylosing spondylitis. CDR3s include the opening cysteine and the closing phenylalanine or tryptophan. D genes are given only for firm matches. Not all rows give a size; the values are once, few, many and, for expanded clones, a class.

TRBV15	TRBJ2-5	NA	many	TGTGCCACCAGCAGAGACAGGGGTGCACAAGAGACCCAGTACTTC	CATSRDRGAQETQYF
TRBV6-1	TRBJ2-5	NA	many	TGTGCCAGCGACTGGTCCATAACAGAGACCCAGTACTTC	CASDWSITETQYF
TRBV20-1	TRBJ1-5	TRBD1	many	TGCAGTGCACCTAGAAAACAGGGGGCTCGTCAGCCCCAGCATTTT	CSAPRKQGARQPQHF
TRBV10-3	TRBJ2-7	NA	many	TGTGCCATCAGTGGAGCGGCGACCACACGTGTGGAGCAGTACTTC	CAISGAATTRVEQYF
TRBV20-1	TRBJ2-7	TRBD1	many	TGCAGTGCTAGATTCCGGGACAGGGGGCCCTACGAGCAGTACTTC	CSARFRDRGPYEQYF
TRBV6-1	TRBJ1-6	TRBD1	NA	TGTGCCAGCAGTCATCCCGGGACAGGGGGCCTGGGGTATAATTCACCCCTCCACTTT	CASSHPGTGGLGYNSPLHF
TRBV7-8	TRBJ1-1	NA	many	TGTGCCAGCAGCTACCCAGCGGGGGGAACTGAAGCTTTCTTT	CASSYPAGGTEAFF
TRBV11-2	TRBJ2-7	NA	once	TGTGCCAGCAGCTCCAATGACCCCTTTCGGATGTTCTCCTACGAGCAGTACTTC	CASSSNDPFRMFSYEQYF
TRBV9	TRBJ2-7	NA	many	TGTGCCAGCAGCGTAGGGAGGGGGGACAGAACCTTCTCGAAGCAGTACTTC	CASSVGRGDRTFSKQYF
TRBV5-8	TRBJ1-2	NA	many	TGTGCCAGCAGTATCCGGACGAGAGGCTACACCTTC	CASSIRTRGYTF
TRBV7-3	TRBJ2-1	TRBD1	few	TGTGCCAGCAGCACGAGGACAGGGCAGGGGAATGAGCAGTTCTTC	CASSTRTGQGNEQFF
TRBV10-3	TRBJ2-7	NA	many	TGTGCCACCGGACAGTCATACGAGCAGTACTTC	CATGQSYEQYF
TRBV14	TRBJ1-1	NA	many	TGTGCCAGCAGCCAAGTGTATGGGGCCTTTGGGACTGAAGCTTTCTTT	CASSQVYGAFGTEAFF
TRBV6-5	TRBJ2-5	NA	few	TGTGCCAGCAGTTACTTGGGGCAAGAGACCCAGTACTTC	CASSYLGQETQYF
TRBV4-3	TRBJ2-5	NA	many	TGCGCCAGCAGTCTTGAAGCACGTGAGACCCAGTACTTC	CASSLEARETQYF
TRBV14	TRBJ2-1	TRBD2	few	TGTGCCAGCAGCCAAGTTCCCTTCCCTTTACTGGGGGGACTATACAATGAGCAGTTCTTC	CASSQVPFPLLGGLYNEQFF
TRBV7-8	TRBJ2-1	TRBD1	many	TGTGCCAGCAGCTTAACATCCGGGACAGGGGCCTACAATGAGCAGTTCTTC	CASSLTSGTGAYNEQFF
TRBV18	TRBJ2-3	TRBD1	many	TGTGCCAGCTCACCTACTTGGACAGGGGCAGATACGCAGTATTTT	CASSPTWTGADTQYF
TRBV30	TRBJ1-5	TRBD1	NA	TGTGCCTGGAGTGTTTCGGGACAGGGGGAAGGAGTGAGCAATCAGCCCCAGCATTTT	CAWSVSGQGEGVSNQPQHF
TRBV20-1	TRBJ1-3	NA	many	TGCAGTGCCCTACGAAAGCCCTCTGGAAACACCATATATTTT	CSALRKPSGNTIYF
TRBV20-1	TRBJ2-1	NA	many	TGCAGTGCTAGTGTCGGGGGCCCCTACAATGAGCAGTTCTTC	CSASVGGPYNEQFF
TRBV20-1	TRBJ1-1	TRBD1	many	TGCAGTGCCCCAGGACAGGGCGGCACTGAAGCTTTCTTT	CSAPGQGGTEAFF
TRBV18	TRBJ2-1	NA	NA	TGTGCCAGCTCCCTCGAGTATTACAATGAGCAGTTCTTC	CASSLEYYNEQFF
TRBV9	TRBJ2-1	TRBD1	NA	TGTGCCAGCAGCGTCACAGGGGCAAATGAGCAGTTCTTC	CASSVTGANEQFF
TRBV6-1	TRBJ2-4	TRBD1	few	TGTGCCAGCAGTCCATTCCCGGGACAGGGGATCAACATTCAGTACTTC	CASSPFPGQGINIQYF
TRBV5-1	TRBJ2-7	NA	NA	TGCGCCAGCAGCGGCGGGACAGCTGAGGCCTACGAGCAGTACTTC	CASSGGTAEAYEQYF
TRBV9	TRBJ2-1	NA	many	TGTGCCAGCAGCGTAGCGGGAATCTTTGGCAATGAGCAGTTCTTC	CASSVAGIFGNEQFF
TRBV4-1	TRBJ1-1	NA	many	TGCGCCAGCAGCCAAAACGTAGTCCGACGGGGCACTGAAGCTTTCTTT	CASSQNVVRRGTEAFF
TRBV7-2	TRBJ1-2	TRBD1	many	TGTGCCAGCAGCCTCGGGACAGTATACTATGGCTACACCTTC	CASSLGTVYYGYTF
TRBV12-3/TRBV12-4	TRBJ1-4	NA	many	TGTGCCAGCACCCCCACCAGGGAAAAACTGTTTTTT	CASTPTREKLFF
TRBV11-1	TRBJ2-5	NA	many	TGTGCCAGCAGTTACGGGGTTCAAGAGACCCAGTACTTC	CASSYGVQETQYF
TRBV28	TRBJ2-1	NA	many	TGTGCCGTTGGGCCCCATGAGCAGTTCTTC	CAVGPHEQFF
TRBV5-1	TRBJ2-2	NA	many	TGCGCCAGCAGTGGGGACCGGATCGCGAACACCGGGGAGCTGTTTTTT	CASSGDRIANTGELFF
TRBV29-1	TRBJ1-2	TRBD1	many	TGCAGCGCCTACAGGGGGGATGGCTACACCTTC	CSAYRGDGYTF
TRBV11-2	TRBJ2-1	TRBD2	many	TGTGCCAGCAGCTTTGGGGCGGGGGGACACAATGAGCAGTTCTTC	CASSFGAGGHNEQFF
TRBV7-6	TRBJ2-7	NA	many	TGTGCCAGCAGCTCCGGACTTAATTACGAGCAGTACTTC	CASSSGLNYEQYF
TRBV9	TRBJ1-2	NA	NA	TGTGCCAGCAGCGTTCCGGGGGGGTACACCTTC	CASSVPGGYTF
TRBV27	TRBJ2-1	NA	many	TGTGCCAGCAGTTGGGGGTTAGGACCGAGAAATGAGCAGTTCTTC	CASSWGLGPRNEQFF
TRBV5-4	TRBJ2-2	TRBD2	many	TGTGCCAGCAGCTTGTGGCTAGCGGGAGTCGTCGGGGAGCTGTTTTTT	CASSLWLAGVVGELFF
TRBV29-1	TRBJ1-5	TRBD1	many	TGCAGCGTTCGGGGACAGGCGGACAATCAGCCCCAGCATTTT	CSVRGQADNQPQHF
TRBV28	TRBJ2-1	NA	many	TGTGCCAGCAGTTTACCGCCGCGGCGGGGATACTACAATGAGCAGTTCTTC	CASSLPPRRGYYNEQFF
TRBV6-2/TRBV6-3	TRBJ2-7	NA	few	TGTGCCAGCAGTCGGTCCCGGGACTGGGTCTACGAGCAGTACTTC	CASSRSRDWVYEQYF
TRBV15	TRBJ2-5	TRBD1	many	TGTGCCACCAGCAGAGATCCGACAGGGCGGGAGACCCAGTACTTC	CATSRDPTGRETQYF
TRBV20-1	TRBJ2-5	TRBD2	many	TGCAGTGCTCCACGGGGGGGAGGCAGGGAGACCCAGTACTTC	CSAPRGGGRETQYF
TRBV20-1	TRBJ2-2	NA	NA	TGCAGTGTACAACGGTACCTGAACACCGGGGAGCTGTTTTTT	CSVQRYLNTGELFF
TRBV29-1	TRBJ2-5	TRBD1	many	TGCAGCGTTGATCTGGGACAGTCCCAAGAGACCCAGTACTTC	CSVDLGQSQETQYF
TRBV6-2/TRBV6-3	TRBJ2-7	NA	once	TGTGCCAGCAGTCCCATTGAGGGTTACGAGCAGTACTTC	CASSPIEGYEQYF
TRBV7-7	TRBJ1-3	TRBD1	few	TGTGCTAGCAGCCCCGACAGGGCTGGAAAAAACACCATATATTTT	CASSPDRAGKNTIYF
TRBV7-2	TRBJ2-1	NA	NA	TGTGCCAGCAGCTTCCGGGACCCCAATGAGCAGTTCTTC	CASSFRDPNEQFF
TRBV5-1	TRBJ1-1	NA	many	TGCGCCAGCAGCCTCCTCCTCCAGGGGCACACTGAAGCTTTCTTT	CASSLLLQGHTEAFF
TRBV28	TRBJ2-1	TRBD1	few	TGTGCCAGCTACCGAGGGGCAGGGGGCGCGGGTGAGCAGTTCTTC	CASYRGAGGAGEQFF
TRBV6-2/TRBV6-3	TRBJ1-5	NA	NA	TGTGCCAGCAGGGGGGAACCTTACAATCAGCCCCAGCATTTT	CASRGEPYNQPQHF
TRBV5-1	TRBJ1-1	NA	many	TGCGCCAGCAGCTTGGATCCGGTAGGGATGAACACTGAAGCTTTCTTT	CASSLDPVGMNTEAFF
TRBV20-1	TRBJ2-1	TRBD1	many	TGCAGTGCTCGCCGGGACAGGGGGACGGGGGAGCAGTTCTTC	CSARRDRGTGEQFF